A single sample gave rise to the 14 T cell receptor beta chains below, sequenced in a study of T cell responses to AZD1222 COVID-19 vaccine. Produced via immunoSEQ multiplex PCR; TCRdb's table is partial and in-frame only. The sample comprises about 150,000 clones, over 85% of which are singletons, and over 4% rests with the top ten. The source material was peripheral blood, sampled on day 0 of AZD1222 vaccination. Every receptor here comes from an adult in good health.

The rearrangement joins TRBV3-1 (or the pseudogene TRBV3-2) to TRBJ1-5, with D perhaps matching TRBD1 (5 bases). The germline V and J ends were trimmed by 1 base and 6 bases, with 13 bases remaining between them. The CDR3 runs 15 residues. The germline CDR1 and CDR2 sequences are LGHDT and YNNKEL (reference sequence). The CDR3 sequence is CASSQVGGEGQPQHF. CDR3 nucleotide sequence: TGTGCCAGCAGCCAAGTTGGGGGAGAGGGTCAGCCCCAGCATTTT.

The J gene is TRBJ1-3, the V gene TRBV28, with 7 bases fitting TRBD1. The CDR3 has 13 amino acids. Germline trimming cut 2 bases from V and 15 bases from J; bases unmatched to any gene: 10. The germline CDR1 and CDR2 sequences are MDHEN and SYDVKM. This chain's CDR3 is CASSLSWDSSGYF. The CDR3 nucleotides are TGTGCCAGCAGTTTAAGTTGGGACAGCTCGGGATATTTT.

The rearrangement uses TRBV3-1 (or the pseudogene TRBV3-2) and TRBJ2-1; TRBD1 agrees at 8 bases. Germline V gene lookup returns CDR1 LGHDT and CDR2 YNNKEL (reference sequence). The CDR3 covers 16 residues. Trimming cost V 0 bases and J 6 bases; bases outside gene matches: 7. The CDR3 DNA sequence: TGTGCCAGCAGCCAAGATTTACAGACAGGGGTCAATGAGCAGTTCTTC. Residues: CASSQDLQTGVNEQFF.

The V call is TRBV7-9, the J call TRBJ2-1; 9 bases map to TRBD2. This CDR3 comprises 16 residues. V lost 1 base to trimming and J lost 5 bases; unmatched junction nucleotides: 6. Germline V CDR1 and CDR2: SEHNR, FQNEAQ (reference sequence). CDR3 bases: TGTGCCAGCAGCTTAGGATTGGCGGGAGGGCACAATGAGCAGTTCTTC. It translates to CASSLGLAGGHNEQFF.

The V call is TRBV11-2, the J call TRBJ2-1; no definite D call. Trimming shortened V by 1 base and J by 7 bases, and 8 bases separated the two germline ends. CDR1 and CDR2 from the germline V gene are SGHAT and FQNNGV. The CDR3 length is 13 residues. The CDR3: CASSLVATNEQFF. In nucleotides, the CDR3 is TGTGCCAGCAGCTTAGTCGCCACGAATGAGCAGTTCTTC.

The chain joins TRBV3-1 (or the pseudogene TRBV3-2) to TRBJ2-1; D ambiguous. The CDR3 sequence is 13 residues long. V lost 1 base and J 6 bases, leaving 7 bases between the germline ends. The germline CDR1 and CDR2 sequences are LGHDT and YNNKEL (reference sequence). The CDR3 coding sequence is TGTGCCAGCAGCCAAGCTCGGAGCAATGAGCAGTTCTTC. It yields the protein CASSQARSNEQFF.

The chain combines TRBV5-1 with TRBJ1-2, with D possibly being TRBD1 (5 bases). The germline CDR1 and CDR2 sequences are SGHRS and YFSETQ. Trimming left V 0 bases short and J 8 bases short, with 8 bases between. CDR3 length equals 12 residues. In nucleotides, the CDR3 is TGCGCCAGCAGCTTGGGAGGGGACGGCTACACCTTC. Translated, it gives CASSLGGDGYTF.

The chain couples TRBV19 to TRBJ2-1; 11 positions agree with TRBD2. Trimming cost V 5 bases and J 5 bases; bases outside gene matches: 8. The length of the CDR3 is 16 residues. Germline values: CDR1 LNHDA, CDR2 SQIVND (reference sequence). The CDR3 DNA sequence: TGTGCCAGTAGTCCAGAGACTAGCGGGACCGACAATGAGCAGTTCTTC. It specifies CASSPETSGTDNEQFF.

The V call is TRBV28, the J call TRBJ2-3; D is uncertain. From germline, CDR1 is MDHEN and CDR2 SYDVKM. The CDR3 is 14 residues long. Trimming pared 3 bases from V and 7 bases from J, leaving 14 bases between. The DNA for the CDR3 is TGTGCCAGCAGTTTGAGTGGTACGGTTCATACGCAGTATTTT. Its translation is CASSLSGTVHTQYF.

The genes are TRBV3-1 (or the pseudogene TRBV3-2) and TRBJ1-4; D is ambiguous. Germline CDR1 reads LGHDT; CDR2 reads YNNKEL (reference sequence). The CDR3 covers 15 residues. Trimming cost V 1 base and J 4 bases, with 10 bases left between them. The CDR3, as DNA: TGTGCCAGCAGCCAAGGAAGAGGGATTAATGAAAAACTGTTTTTT. Amino acids: CASSQGRGINEKLFF.

The chain is built from TRBV28 and TRBJ2-1; 7 bases fit TRBD2. Germline CDR1 is MDHEN and CDR2 is SYDVKM. The CDR3 extends over 15 amino acids. The junction had 9 bases not matched to a gene; V was cut back by 6 bases and J by 4 bases. CDR3 sequence reads: CASRVFLAEYNEQFF. CDR3 DNA: TGTGCCAGCAGGGTCTTTCTAGCGGAATACAATGAGCAGTTCTTC.

V and J are TRBV2 and TRBJ1-1, with 9 bases lining up with TRBD1. CDR1 and CDR2 (germline): SNHLY, FYNNEI. The CDR3 covers 15 residues. Trimming cost V 4 bases and J 11 bases; bases outside gene matches: 14. The CDR3 nucleotides read TGTGCCAGCAGTGTAACAGGGGGCGCATTTGATAGGGCTTTCTTT. Amino acids: CASSVTGGAFDRAFF.

This clone was counted between two and nine times. The rearrangement links TRBV19 to TRBJ1-3, with D perhaps TRBD1 (5 bases). V dropped 7 bases and J dropped 0 bases, with 16 bases sitting between them. CDR1 is LNHDA, CDR2 SQIVND, per germline (reference sequence). This CDR3 region has 16 residues. The DNA of the CDR3 is TGTGCCAGTATTGGGGCCCGATCAAGCTCTGGAAACACCATATATTTT. This translates into CASIGARSSSGNTIYF.

V and J are TRBV5-1 and TRBJ1-1; 8 nucleotides agree with TRBD1. After removal of 4 bases from V and 4 bases from J, the junction contained 6 bases not matched to a gene. Germline CDR1 reads SGHRS; CDR2 reads YFSETQ. The CDR3 consists of 14 residues. CDR3 sequence: CASSTRTGSTEAFF. The CDR3 DNA reads as TGCGCCAGCAGCACCCGGACAGGGAGCACTGAAGCTTTCTTT. The full variable domain, its missing parts supplied by reference TRBV5-1 and TRBJ1-1, is KAGVTQTPRYLIKTRGQQVTLSCSPISGHRSVSWYQQTPGQGLQFLFEYFSETQRNKGNFPGRFSGRQFSNSRSEMNVSTLELGDSALYLCASSTRTGSTEAFFGQGTRLTVV.